This T cell receptor beta chain emerged from a study of blood T cell repertoires in COVID-19. Study context: Samples of COVID-19 (acute and convalescent) were obtained from the United States, Italy and Spain.

Cohort 3 donors were reported recovered after two negative PCRs, clearance, or symptom resolution. Germline-derived CDR1 and CDR2 are KGHDR and SFDVKD. The V gene end was trimmed by 3 bases and the J gene end by 5 bases; junction bases not matched to a gene: 7. This CDR3 has 16 amino acids. TCRdb's copy holds only in-frame clones and misses some; the assay was immunoSEQ multiplex PCR. The sample includes some 300,000 clones, roughly nine tenths seen only once; the top ten take about 1.8%. This chain joins TRBV24-1 and TRBJ2-2; 8 bases line up with TRBD1. Sequenced material: PBMCs or T cells enriched from blood (not recorded which). This TCR came from a woman in her forties who had recovered from COVID-19. CDR3 coding DNA: TGTGCCACCAGTGATCCGACAGGGGTTGGGACCGGGGAGCTGTTTTTT. This codes for CATSDPTGVGTGELFF.